This entry lists 4 T cell receptor delta chains sequenced from one sample in a study of Vδ1+ human thymocytes. General study points: Thymic TRG and TRD repertoires appeared highly polyclonal.

The template was reverse-transcribed extracted RNA. CDR3 amplicons came from multiplex PCR with pooled V-gene forward and constant-region reverse primers. TCRdb repeated clone calling on the multiplex PCR reads with CATT. In the table there are about 75,000 delta-chain clones, 30% to 45% of which are singletons. No antigen has been identified for these receptors. Material for sequencing was Vdelta1+ gamma-delta thymocytes from the thymus. This sample's subset: FACS-sorted CD3+ TCRalphabeta- TCRVdelta1+ TCRVdelta2- thymocytes. The receptors come from a boy in the first two years of life who had congenital heart surgery.

V is TRDV1 and J is TRDJ1; perhaps TRDD3 as D (8 bases). The CDR3 length is 23 residues. The V gene's germline CDR1 is TSWWSYY and CDR2 QGS. V lost 1 base, J lost 0 bases, and 33 bases lay in between. CDR3 sequence: CALGEPDWPSSPYWGEHTDKLIF. CDR3 DNA: TGTGCTCTTGGGGAACCCGATTGGCCTTCCTCTCCGTACTGGGGGGAACACACCGATAAACTCATCTTT.

This clone showed up just a few times. This rearrangement joins TRDV1 to TRDJ1, with a weak D call TRDD3 (7 bases). The V gene lost 5 bases and the J gene lost 3 bases, with 19 bases spanning the gap. This CDR3 comprises 16 residues. Germline CDR1 reads TSWWSYY; CDR2 reads QGS. The CDR3 DNA reads as TGTGCTCTTGGGTCCTACAGAGCCCTGGGGGCCGATAAACTCATCTTT. It specifies CALGSYRALGADKLIF.

The rearrangement uses TRDV1 and TRDJ1; 11 nucleotides line up with TRDD3. Germline-derived CDR1 and CDR2 are TSWWSYY and QGS. The CDR3 loop spans 20 amino acids. V dropped 0 bases and J dropped 3; count of bases not matched to a gene: 15. CDR3 DNA sequence: TGTGCTCTTGGGGAACTCATTTCCAAAACTGGGGGATATTCGTCCGATAAACTCATCTTT. Its translation: CALGELISKTGGYSSDKLIF.

V is TRDV1 and J is TRDJ1; 9 nucleotides align to TRDD3. The CDR3 is 25 amino acids. The V and J ends lost 5 bases and 0 bases, in that order; junction bases with no gene match: 34. Germline V gene sequence: CDR1 TSWWSYY, CDR2 QGS. This CDR3 reads CALGKRRSGTYWGTYYPLYTDKLIF. DNA for the CDR3: TGTGCTCTTGGGAAACGAAGGTCCGGGACCTACTGGGGGACCTATTATCCGTTATACACCGATAAACTCATCTTT.